Below are 21 T cell receptor beta chains sequenced from a single sample in a study of response to subunit inactivated influenza vaccine (dated by TCRdb to about 2018). Preparation of the library involved RT-PCR. The listed sequencing device is Illumina HiSeq 2500. The public reads were reprocessed in TCRdb via fastp at Q25 and MiXCR, keeping in-frame beta chains. Rows with a matching CDR3 protein are joined into one entry that keeps the most common DNA and genes. The sample includes 550,000 to 650,000 distinct CDR3 sequences, with 12% observed a single time. 10% to 13% of the sample rests with the top ten. This specimen consisted of PBMCs from blood, obtained on the day of vaccination. The receptors were gathered from a man aged 50 to 59 who received an inactivated influenza vaccine. Donor details come from another sample of the same person, matched by shared clones.

The chain uses TRBV20-1 and TRBJ2-5; D is perhaps TRBD2 (6 bases). V was cut by 1 base and J by 9 bases, with 15 bases left in between. The CDR3 contains 13 residues. Germline V gene sequence: CDR1 DFQATT, CDR2 SNEGSKA (reference sequence). The CDR3 is CSARGNPSGAQYF. CDR3 DNA: TGCAGTGCTAGAGGCAACCCTTCGGGGGCCCAGTACTTC.

A few counts support this clonotype. The rearrangement uses TRBV19 and TRBJ1-3; D possibly corresponds to TRBD1 (5 bases). CDR1 and CDR2 (germline): LNHDA, SQIVND (reference sequence). The V and J ends lost 8 bases and 2 bases respectively, with 19 bases between them. The CDR3 consists of 16 residues. The CDR3 protein is CASQRTEGNTGNTIYF. DNA of the CDR3: TGTGCCAGTCAAAGGACCGAGGGGAATACTGGAAACACCATATATTTT.

This clonotype was detected a few times. The chain carries TRBV12-3 or TRBV12-4 and TRBJ1-5, with TRBD1 identical over 7 bases. This CDR3 region has 14 residues. V was clipped by 8 bases and J by 4 bases; unmatched bases: 8. CDR3 DNA: TGTGCCAGCGGGGTACAGGGGACTAATCAGCCCCAGCATTTT. Translated: CASGVQGTNQPQHF.

This clonotype has a handful of counts. V is TRBV11-2 and J is TRBJ2-6; D possibly corresponds to TRBD2 (6 bases). The CDR3 contains 18 residues. The germline V and J ends were trimmed by 4 bases and 1 base, with 17 bases remaining between them. Germline V gene lookup returns CDR1 SGHAT and CDR2 FQNNGV. DNA of the CDR3: TGTGCCAGCAGCTCGATGGGGGGAAAAGGATCTGGGGCCAACGTCCTGACTTTC. Protein product: CASSSMGGKGSGANVLTF.

The J gene is TRBJ2-2, the V gene TRBV20-1; 9 bases are shared with TRBD2. V lost 3 bases to trimming and J lost 5 bases; unmatched junction nucleotides: 7. The CDR3 loop spans 15 amino acids. Per germline, CDR1 DFQATT and CDR2 SNEGSKA (reference sequence). CDR3 protein: CSARASGVWTGELFF. In DNA, the CDR3 is TGCAGTGCTAGGGCTAGCGGGGTTTGGACCGGGGAGCTGTTTTTT.

J is TRBJ2-3 and V is TRBV9; maybe TRBD1 (5 bases). V was shortened by 0 bases and J by 3 bases, with 11 bases between the two germline ends. Germline assignment: CDR1 SGDLS and CDR2 YYNGEE. This CDR3 is built from 15 residues. The DNA for the CDR3 is TGTGCCAGCAGCGTAGAGGGGTACGGGACAGATACGCAGTATTTT. Protein sequence: CASSVEGYGTDTQYF.

This sequence joins TRBV24-1 and TRBJ2-3; 8 bases map to TRBD1. This CDR3 has 15 residues. Germline CDR1 KGHDR, CDR2 SFDVKD. The V segment lost 4 bases and the J segment 4 bases; nucleotides outside the gene matches: 6. This chain's CDR3 is CATSDTRGPSDTQYF. As DNA, the CDR3 is TGTGCCACCAGTGACACCAGGGGGCCCTCAGATACGCAGTATTTT.

In its sample, this clonotype was seen a few times. The chain joins TRBV30 to TRBJ2-1; 9 nucleotides match TRBD2. The CDR3 loop spans 15 amino acids. CDR1 and CDR2 from the germline V gene are GTSNPN and SVGIG (reference sequence). The V gene end was trimmed by 2 bases and the J gene end by 7 bases; junction bases not matched to a gene: 9. The CDR3 DNA is TGTGCCTGGAGTCGTAGCGGGAGAAGTGGAAATGAGCAGTTCTTC. This encodes CAWSRSGRSGNEQFF.

V and J are TRBV20-1 and TRBJ2-1; 11 bases are a match to TRBD2. J gave up 3 bases and V 0 bases, and 7 bases lay outside the gene matches. Per the germline V gene, CDR1 is DFQATT and CDR2 is SNEGSKA (reference sequence). The CDR3 is made up of 17 amino acids. The CDR3 is CSARDVLAGDFYNEQFF. Here the CDR3 DNA reads TGCAGTGCTAGAGATGTACTAGCGGGAGATTTCTACAATGAGCAGTTCTTC.

CDR3 residues: CSAAVPGLKETQYF. CDR3 bases: TGCAGTGCTGCAGTGCCGGGACTCAAAGAGACCCAGTACTTC. The chain recombines TRBV20-1 with TRBJ2-5, with a possible D match to TRBD2 (6 bases). The CDR3 consists of 14 residues. With 5 bases removed from V and 3 bases from J, the gap between germline ends came to 16 bases. Germline V lookup: CDR1 DFQATT, CDR2 SNEGSKA (reference sequence).

This clonotype has more than one count but fewer than ten. The gene calls are TRBV7-7 and TRBJ2-1, with D unclear. Trimming shortened V by 1 base and J by 10 bases, and 20 bases separated the two germline ends. This CDR3 contains 16 residues. Germline CDR1 reads SSHAT; CDR2 reads FNYEAQ (reference sequence). CDR3 residues: CASSLEPASAAREQFF. DNA of the CDR3: TGTGCCAGCAGCTTAGAGCCTGCCTCGGCTGCAAGGGAGCAGTTCTTC.

Ten or more counts support this clonotype. This chain connects TRBV12-3 or TRBV12-4 to TRBJ2-3; perhaps D is TRBD1 or TRBD2 (5 bases each). This CDR3 has 14 amino acids. Trimming took off 3 bases at V and 2 bases at J, with 9 bases between the two ends. Here the CDR3 DNA reads TGTGCCAGCAGTTTTGGGACGCCCACAGATACGCAGTATTTT. The encoded protein is CASSFGTPTDTQYF.

This clonotype was counted a few times. This chain connects TRBV7-2 to TRBJ2-1; tentatively, D is TRBD2 (5 bases). The CDR3 has 14 residues. Deletions cut 5 bases from V and 2 bases from J, with 10 bases between. In germline, CDR1 is SGHTA, CDR2 FQGNSA. The CDR3 spells CASSADSAYNEQFF. CDR3 coding DNA: TGTGCCAGCAGCGCGGACTCGGCCTACAATGAGCAGTTCTTC.

This clonotype has only a few counts. The CDR3 here is CSVTDGIYEQYF. In DNA, the CDR3 is TGCAGCGTCACAGACGGAATCTACGAGCAGTACTTC. The chain joins TRBV29-1 to TRBJ2-7; the D is unclear. V dropped 6 bases and J dropped 3 bases, with 12 bases sitting between them. Germline CDR1 and CDR2: SQVTM and ANQGSEA. The CDR3 consists of 12 residues.

V is TRBV27 and J is TRBJ2-3; 8 nucleotides align to TRBD1. This CDR3 region has 14 residues. The germline CDR1 and CDR2 sequences are MNHEY and SMNVEV (reference sequence). V shed 2 bases, J shed 6 bases, and the junction held 4 bases outside the gene matches. CDR3 bases: TGTGCCAGCAGTTTAATCAGGGGGCAGGATACGCAGTATTTT. Translated, it gives CASSLIRGQDTQYF.

This clonotype has a handful of counts. The rearrangement uses TRBV4-2 and TRBJ2-5; 8 nucleotides match TRBD1. The CDR3 is 15 amino acids. V was pared by 4 bases and J by 4 bases, with 8 bases of the junction left unmatched. The V gene's germline CDR1 is LGHNA and CDR2 YNFKEQ. In nucleotides, the CDR3 is TGTGCCAGCAGCCGATTAGGGACAGGCTTAGAGACCCAGTACTTC. The encoded protein is CASSRLGTGLETQYF.

There are a few counts of this clonotype. The rearrangement uses TRBV4-2 and TRBJ2-1; D is uncertain. The V and J ends lost 1 base and 3 bases respectively, with 7 bases between them. Germline values: CDR1 LGHNA, CDR2 YNFKEQ. The CDR3 has 14 residues. This chain's CDR3 is CASSQGANYNEQFF. Here the CDR3 DNA reads TGTGCCAGCAGCCAAGGTGCGAACTACAATGAGCAGTTCTTC.

This clonotype was counted between two and nine times. V and J are TRBV9 and TRBJ1-2; D gene ambiguous. V gave up 0 bases and J gave up 2 bases, with 5 bases separating them. Germline values: CDR1 SGDLS, CDR2 YYNGEE. This CDR3 is built from 13 residues. The CDR3 DNA is TGTGCCAGCAGCGTAGGCACAAACTATGGCTACACCTTC. It yields the protein CASSVGTNYGYTF.

This clonotype turned up a few times. The gene calls are TRBV9 and TRBJ1-2; 7 bases line up with TRBD1. Unmatched junction bases numbered 9, after V lost 0 bases and J lost 4 bases. CDR3 size: 16 residues. In germline, CDR1 is SGDLS, CDR2 YYNGEE. In DNA form, the CDR3 reads TGTGCCAGCAGCGTAGCCTCGAAGGGGACAGCCTATGGCTACACCTTC. The encoded protein is CASSVASKGTAYGYTF.

This clonotype appeared many times. This chain connects TRBV4-1 to TRBJ1-1; tentatively, D is TRBD1 (5 bases). V was shortened by 4 bases and J by 1 base, with 10 bases between the two germline ends. The CDR3 extends over 14 amino acids. Per the germline V gene, CDR1 is MGHRA and CDR2 is YSYEKL. As DNA, the CDR3 is TGCGCCAGCAGCCCGGTGGGGCAGAACACTGAAGCTTTCTTT. Translating gives CASSPVGQNTEAFF.

This clonotype was observed a few times. It is unclear where the CDR3 begins or ends on the DNA, so no DNA is shown, and the CDR3 is as TCRdb lists it. The V gene is TRBV7-2, the J gene TRBJ2-1; TRBD2, as called in the table, went unchecked against the DNA. Germline assignment: CDR1 SGHTA and CDR2 FQGNSA. The CDR3 numbers 14 amino acids, ends counted. This CDR3 is CASSLVGGGSSAFF.